This TCR beta chain was documented in a study of blood T cell repertoires in COVID-19 (dated by TCRdb to about 2020). Broadly, across the study: Samples from collaborators originated in the United States, Italy and Spain and spanned both the acute and convalescent phases of COVID-19. Samples came from the ongoing ImmuneRACE study (first 160 participants) plus 1,254 subjects from 6 global collaborators. Where available, HLA class I and class II types were obtained from metadata supplied by the sample provider rather than from assay-based typing. Deeply sampled blood TCRbeta repertoires from subjects exposed to, actively infected with, or recovered from COVID-19 were included in the dataset. The prospective study material was composed of cDNA or gDNA derived from T cells, B-cell-depleted T cells, or PBMCs. A freely available public database, intended as a resource for researchers studying the immune response to SARS-CoV-2, is where the repertoires were released. Nearly every sample came with metadata listing a de-identified subject ID, COVID-19 status, age in years and sex. Study-wide findings and limitations: The quantity of clinical and demographic metadata differed by source and by participant and was supplied without curation.

TCRbeta CDR3 regions were amplified from genomic DNA using the immunoSEQ Assay, a bias-controlled multiplex PCR. Under the source paper's analysis protocol: Within the assay, amplification of reference gene primers was used to estimate how many nucleated cells each sample contained. To quantify the absolute abundance of each unique TCRbeta CDR3 rearrangement, sequence reads were collapsed and filtered. Productive Simpson clonality was computed per sample as the square root of Simpson's diversity index over productive rearrangements. TCRdb took over this immuneACCESS table, retaining in-frame rearrangements with V and J assigned. Such tables are incomplete; in checked studies, under half of the missing clones stem from an unresolved V gene, and the remainder is unexplained. V and J calls and clone size are given by that table; D and trimming were obtained from the DNA. The sample profile shows roughly 150,000 clones; 75% to 85% of them were found once. The biggest ten clones account for approximately 9.4% of the sample.

V is reduced by 4 bases and J by 1 base, leaving a spacing of 20 bases between them. The CDR3 measures 17 amino acids from cysteine to phenylalanine. The DNA shown is the 51-base CDR3, in frame from base 1. From the germline V gene, CDR1 is SGDLS and CDR2 is YYNGEE. The collaborating institutions used their own protocols to collect whole blood in K2EDTA tubes. For TCRbeta analysis, collaborators shipped samples as frozen whole blood, isolated PBMCs, or DNA extracted from either of those sample types. Points on this clone: Its antigen target is currently unknown. No base-level quality is on record; no much larger clone is a single base apart.

The chain links TRBV9 with TRBJ1-1; the best D guess is TRBD1, with 6 bases matching. The clonotype comes from a woman aged 45-59 years with acute or convalescent COVID-19. What was sequenced was peripheral blood. The base sequence is TGTGCCAGCAGCCCATCCCCCCTAACAGGGTCGAACACTGAAGCTTTCTTT. Its translation is CASSPSPLTGSNTEAFF.